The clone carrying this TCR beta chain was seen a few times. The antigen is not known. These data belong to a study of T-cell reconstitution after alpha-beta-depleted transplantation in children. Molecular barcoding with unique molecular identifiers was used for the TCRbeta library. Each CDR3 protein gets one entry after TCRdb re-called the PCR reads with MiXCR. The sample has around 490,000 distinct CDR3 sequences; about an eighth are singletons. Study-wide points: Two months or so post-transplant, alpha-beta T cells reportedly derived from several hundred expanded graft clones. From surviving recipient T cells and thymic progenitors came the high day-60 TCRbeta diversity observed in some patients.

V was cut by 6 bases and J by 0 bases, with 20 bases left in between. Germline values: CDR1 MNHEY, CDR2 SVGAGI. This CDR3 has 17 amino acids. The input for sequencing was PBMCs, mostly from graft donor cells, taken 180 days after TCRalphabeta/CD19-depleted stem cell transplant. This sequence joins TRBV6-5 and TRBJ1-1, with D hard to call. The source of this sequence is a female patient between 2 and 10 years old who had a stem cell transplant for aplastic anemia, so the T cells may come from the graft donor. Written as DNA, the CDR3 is TGTGCCAGCAGATACCTAAGGGCGGGGTCTTTGAACACTGAAGCTTTCTTT. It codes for CASRYLRAGSLNTEAFF.